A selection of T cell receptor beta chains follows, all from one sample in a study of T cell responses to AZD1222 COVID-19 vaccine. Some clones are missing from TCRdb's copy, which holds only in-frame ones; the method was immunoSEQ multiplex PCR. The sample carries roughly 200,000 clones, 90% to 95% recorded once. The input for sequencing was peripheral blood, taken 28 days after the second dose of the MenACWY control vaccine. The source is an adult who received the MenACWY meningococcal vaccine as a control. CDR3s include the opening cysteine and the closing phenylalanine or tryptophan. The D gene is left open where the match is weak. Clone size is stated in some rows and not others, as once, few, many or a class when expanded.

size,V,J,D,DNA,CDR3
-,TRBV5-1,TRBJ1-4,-,TGCGCCAGCAGCACCGGGACATCGGAAAAACTGTTTTTT,CASSTGTSEKLFF
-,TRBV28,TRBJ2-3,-,TGTGCCAGCAGCCCCCGAGTGACGCAGTATTTT,CASSPRVTQYF
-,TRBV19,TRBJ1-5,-,TGTGCCAGTAGTATTCTTGGGGGGCAACAGCCCCAGCATTTT,CASSILGGQQPQHF
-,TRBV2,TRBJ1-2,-,TGTGCCAGCGCGAAGAATGACTACCTCCTGGGCTACACCTTC,CASAKNDYLLGYTF
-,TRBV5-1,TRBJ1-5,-,TGCGCCAGTTGCCTGGGGGACGTTAGCAATCAGCCCCAGCATTTT,CASCLGDVSNQPQHF
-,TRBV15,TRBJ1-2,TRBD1,TGTGCCACCAGCAGAGTAGACAGGGGGCACTATGGCTACACCTTC,CATSRVDRGHYGYTF
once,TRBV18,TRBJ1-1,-,TGTGCCAGCTCACCAGGGACTGGGAACACTGAAGCTTTCTTT,CASSPGTGNTEAFF
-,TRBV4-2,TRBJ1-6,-,TGTGCCAGCAGCCAAGATTCGGTCGGGACAAGAAATTCACCCCTCCACTTT,CASSQDSVGTRNSPLHF
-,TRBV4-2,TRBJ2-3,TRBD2,TGTGCCAGCAGCCAAGAGGGGTCCCAGCGGGGGGGCCTAGCAGATACGCAGTATTTT,CASSQEGSQRGGLADTQYF
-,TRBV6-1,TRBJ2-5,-,TGTGCCAGCAGTGAAGGAGCGGGCCTAAGCCCCCAGTACTTC,CASSEGAGLSPQYF
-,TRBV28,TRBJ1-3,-,TGTGCCAGCAGTTTATTCAGGGATGGAAACACCATATATTTT,CASSLFRDGNTIYF
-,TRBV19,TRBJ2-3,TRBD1,TGTGCCAGTAGTATAGGGACAGGGGCCACAGATACGCAGTATTTT,CASSIGTGATDTQYF
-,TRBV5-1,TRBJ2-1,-,TGCGCCAGCAGCTTGGTGGGGGGGCCGGAAAATGAGCAGTTCTTC,CASSLVGGPENEQFF
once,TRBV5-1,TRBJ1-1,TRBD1,TGCGCCAGCAGACCTCCCGGGACAGGGGATACTGAAGCTTTCTTT,CASRPPGTGDTEAFF
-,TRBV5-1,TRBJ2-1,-,TGCGCCAGCAGCTTGAGGGTAGTTAACTCCTACAATGAGCAGTTCTTC,CASSLRVVNSYNEQFF
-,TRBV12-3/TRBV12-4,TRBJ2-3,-,TGTGCCAGCAGTAACAAGGGTACGCAGTATTTT,CASSNKGTQYF
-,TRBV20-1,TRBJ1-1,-,TGCAGTGCTACCAGACAGAAAGCTTTCTTT,CSATRQKAFF
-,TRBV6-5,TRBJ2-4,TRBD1,TGTGCCAGCAGCATAAACAGGGGGTTGTGGTACTTC,CASSINRGLWYF
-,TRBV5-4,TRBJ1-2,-,TGTGCCAGCATTTCCTGGGGGGCGACCTATGGCTACACCTTC,CASISWGATYGYTF
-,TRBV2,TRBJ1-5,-,TGTGCCAGCAGTGAAGACAGGGCAGTCAATCAGCCCCAGCATTTT,CASSEDRAVNQPQHF